Listed below are T cell receptor beta chains from one sample, sequenced in a study of blood T cell repertoires in COVID-19. Some clones are missing from TCRdb's copy, which holds only in-frame ones; the method was immunoSEQ multiplex PCR. The sample carries around 300,000 clones, around 92% recorded once. Sequencing input: PBMCs or T cells enriched from blood (not recorded which). Receptors originate from a woman aged 55-70 years who had recovered from COVID-19. Both conserved end residues are part of each CDR3. Fields, in order: J gene, V gene, CDR3 protein.

TRBJ1-6 TRBV20-1 CSASLLDRGDSPLHF
TRBJ1-2 TRBV28 CASSLVQVGGYTF
TRBJ2-3 TRBV18 CASSLLEGGTDTQYF
TRBJ2-1 TRBV9 CASENSYNEQFF
TRBJ1-5 TRBV4-2 CASSQDPQGGAYQPQHF
TRBJ1-1 TRBV2 CASSSNGRVGAEAFF
TRBJ1-5 TRBV27 CASSSQGQTNQPQHF
TRBJ1-6 TRBV6-5 CASSPGQGDSPLHF
TRBJ2-5 TRBV7-8 CASGDRLAGVRETQYF
TRBJ2-7 TRBV3-1/TRBV3-2 CASSSPPSSYEQYF
TRBJ2-7 TRBV28 CASSYFTGTSGTFGYF